This T cell receptor (beta chain) was documented in a study of T cell changes during pregnancy in multiple sclerosis. Here immunoSEQ multiplex PCR was the method, and the copy in TCRdb shows in-frame clones only, minus some. Altogether around 80,000 clones are present, approximately 95% being singletons, with the ten largest covering around 0.91%. V lost 7 bases to trimming and J lost 1 base, with 11 bases between them. Per germline, CDR1 SNHLY and CDR2 FYNNEI. The CDR3 is 15 residues long. The clonotype comes from a female donor in good health, enrolled as a control in a pregnancy study. The sample here was peripheral blood, taken in the second trimester of pregnancy. This chain uses TRBV2 with TRBJ2-6, with D perhaps matching TRBD1 (6 bases). DNA of the CDR3: TGTGCCAGCAAAACAGGGTATTCTGGGGCCAACGTCCTGACTTTC. Protein product: CASKTGYSGANVLTF. The full variable domain, in which reference TRBV2 and TRBJ2-6 provide the parts outside the CDR3, is EPEVTQTPSHQVTQMGQEVILRCVPISNHLYFYWYRQILGQKVEFLVSFYNNEISEKSEIFDDQFSVERPDGSNFTLKIRSTKLEDSAMYFCASKTGYSGANVLTFGAGSRLTVL.